This T cell receptor (beta chain) was profiled in a study of T-cell reconstitution after alpha-beta-depleted transplantation in children. The CDR3 is made up of 16 amino acids. In germline, CDR1 is DFQATT, CDR2 SNEGSKA (reference sequence). Trimming at V came to 1 base and at J to 4 bases, leaving 5 bases not matched to a gene. Unique molecular identifiers were incorporated when the TCRbeta library was constructed. TCRdb re-derived calls from the PCR reads in MiXCR, one entry per CDR3 protein. The sample contains some 350,000 distinct CDR3 sequences, around a tenth of which appear only once. The sample consisted of PBMCs from the stem cell graft donor, taken from the stem cell graft. The receptor comes from a human donor who donated a stem cell graft to a child with acute lymphoblastic leukemia. V gene TRBV20-1 combines with J gene TRBJ1-6; 9 bases match TRBD1. The DNA of the CDR3 is TGCAGTGCTAGAGTGGGGACAGGGTTTTATAATTCACCCCTCCACTTT. It encodes CSARVGTGFYNSPLHF.